This T cell receptor beta chain was sequenced during a study of cytomegalovirus exposure and HLA in healthy donors. With 1 base clipped from V and 4 bases from J, the junction kept 5 bases outside the gene matches. CDR3 length: 16 amino acids. The germline gives CDR1 SGHTA, CDR2 FQGNSA. 60 Vbeta and 13 Jbeta primers were used in PCR. Generated by immunoSEQ multiplex PCR, the TCRdb table keeps only in-frame clones and is missing some. The repertoire includes 100,000 to 150,000 clones, roughly three quarters of them detected once, and about 1.1% sits in the top ten. This TCR was sampled from a woman in her thirties in good health and CMV-seronegative. This chain links TRBV7-2 with TRBJ2-1, with TRBD2 matching 9 bases. The specimen was PBMCs. CDR3 residues: CASSLDSGRRYNEQFF. CDR3 bases: TGTGCCAGCAGCTTAGATAGCGGGAGAAGGTACAATGAGCAGTTCTTC.